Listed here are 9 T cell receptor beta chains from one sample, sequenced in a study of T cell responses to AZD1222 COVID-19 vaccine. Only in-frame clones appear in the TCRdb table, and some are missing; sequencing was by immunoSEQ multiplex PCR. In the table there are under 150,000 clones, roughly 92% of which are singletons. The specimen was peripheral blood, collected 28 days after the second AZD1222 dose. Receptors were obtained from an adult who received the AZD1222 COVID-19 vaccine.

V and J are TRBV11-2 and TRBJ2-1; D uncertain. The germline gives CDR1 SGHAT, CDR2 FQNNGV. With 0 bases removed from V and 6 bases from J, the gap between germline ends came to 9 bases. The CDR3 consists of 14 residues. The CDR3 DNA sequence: TGTGCCAGCAGCTTAGAAGGAAAACCCAATGAGCAGTTCTTC. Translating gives CASSLEGKPNEQFF.

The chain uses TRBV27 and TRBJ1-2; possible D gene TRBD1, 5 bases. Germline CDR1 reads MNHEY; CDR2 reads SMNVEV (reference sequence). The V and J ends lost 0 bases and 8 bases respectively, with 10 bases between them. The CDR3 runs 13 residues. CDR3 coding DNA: TGTGCCAGCAGTTTATCGGGGCCCGGGGGCTACACCTTC. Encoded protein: CASSLSGPGGYTF.

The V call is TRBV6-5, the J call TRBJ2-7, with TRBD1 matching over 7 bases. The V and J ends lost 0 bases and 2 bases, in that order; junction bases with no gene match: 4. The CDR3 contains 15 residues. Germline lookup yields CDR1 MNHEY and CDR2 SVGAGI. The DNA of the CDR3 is TGTGCCAGCAGTTACTCGGGGACAGCAGCCTACGAGCAGTACTTC. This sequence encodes CASSYSGTAAYEQYF.

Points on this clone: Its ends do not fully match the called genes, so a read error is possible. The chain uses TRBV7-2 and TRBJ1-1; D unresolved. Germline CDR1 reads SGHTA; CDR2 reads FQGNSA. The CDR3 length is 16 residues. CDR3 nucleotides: TGTGCCAGCAGCTCTCCCAAGGGTGTGACGAACGCTGAAGCTTTCTTT. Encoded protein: CASSSPKGVTNAEAFF. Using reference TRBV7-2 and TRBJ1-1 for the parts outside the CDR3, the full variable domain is GAGVSQSPSNKVTEKGKDVELRCDPISGHTALYWYRQSLGQGLEFLIYFQGNSAPDKSGLPSDRFSAERTGGSVSTLTIQRTQQEDSAVYLCASSSPKGVTNAEAFFGQGTRLTVV.

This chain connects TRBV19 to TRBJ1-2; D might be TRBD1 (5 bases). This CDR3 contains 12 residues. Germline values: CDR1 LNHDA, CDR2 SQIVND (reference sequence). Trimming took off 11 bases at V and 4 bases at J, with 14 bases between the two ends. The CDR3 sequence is CAAKGSLYGYTF. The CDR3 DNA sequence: TGTGCCGCCAAGGGGTCCCTCTATGGCTACACCTTC.

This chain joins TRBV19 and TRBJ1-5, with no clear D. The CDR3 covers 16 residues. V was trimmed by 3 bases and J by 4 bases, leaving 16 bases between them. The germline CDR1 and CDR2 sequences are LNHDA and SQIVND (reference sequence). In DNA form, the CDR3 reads TGTGCCAGTAGTATGACCGCGAGGGTCTCGAATCAGCCCCAGCATTTT. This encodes CASSMTARVSNQPQHF. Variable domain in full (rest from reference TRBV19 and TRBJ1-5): DGGITQSPKYLFRKEGQNVTLSCEQNLNHDAMYWYRQDPGQGLRLIYYSQIVNDFQKGDIAEGYSVSREKKESFPLTVTSAQKNPTAFYLCASSMTARVSNQPQHFGDGTRLSIL.

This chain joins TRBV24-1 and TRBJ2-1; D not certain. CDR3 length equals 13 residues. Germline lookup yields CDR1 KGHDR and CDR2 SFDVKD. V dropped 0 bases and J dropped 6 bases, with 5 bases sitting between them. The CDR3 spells CATSDLWRNEQFF. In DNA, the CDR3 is TGTGCCACCAGTGATTTGTGGCGCAATGAGCAGTTCTTC.

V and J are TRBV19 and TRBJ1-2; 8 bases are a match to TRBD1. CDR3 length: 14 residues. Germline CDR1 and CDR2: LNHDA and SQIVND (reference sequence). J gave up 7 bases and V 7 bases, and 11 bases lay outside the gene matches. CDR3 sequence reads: CASTRTGNLAGYTF. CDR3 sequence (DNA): TGTGCCAGTACCCGGACAGGGAACCTGGCTGGCTACACCTTC.

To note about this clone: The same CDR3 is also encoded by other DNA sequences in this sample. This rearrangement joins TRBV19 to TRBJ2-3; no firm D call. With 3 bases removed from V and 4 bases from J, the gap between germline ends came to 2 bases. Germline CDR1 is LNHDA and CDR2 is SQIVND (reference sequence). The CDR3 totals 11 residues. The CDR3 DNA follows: TGTGCCAGTAGTATCTCAGATACGCAGTATTTT. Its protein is CASSISDTQYF.